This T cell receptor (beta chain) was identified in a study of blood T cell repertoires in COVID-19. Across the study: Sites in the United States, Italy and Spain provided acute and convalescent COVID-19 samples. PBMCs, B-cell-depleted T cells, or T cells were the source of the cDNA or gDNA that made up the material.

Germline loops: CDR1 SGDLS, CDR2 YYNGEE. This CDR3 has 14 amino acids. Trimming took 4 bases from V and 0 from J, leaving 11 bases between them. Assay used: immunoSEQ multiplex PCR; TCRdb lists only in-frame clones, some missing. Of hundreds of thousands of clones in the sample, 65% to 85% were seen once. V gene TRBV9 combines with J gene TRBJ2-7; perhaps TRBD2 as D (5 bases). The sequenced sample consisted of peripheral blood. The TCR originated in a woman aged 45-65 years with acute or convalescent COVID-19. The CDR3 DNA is TGTGCCAGCAGCTTTCCCGGGGACTCCTACGAGCAGTACTTC. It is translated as CASSFPGDSYEQYF.